This is a list of T cell receptor beta chains from one sample in a study of shared clonotypes between healthy human individuals. The method was immunoSEQ multiplex PCR; TCRdb's version includes in-frame clones alone and lacks a portion of them. The data show a few million clones, with 85% to 95% seen just once and 0.37% held by the top ten. Sequencing input: naive CD4+ T cells from PBMCs. All receptors derive from a man aged 18 to 29 in good health. Some clones in this sample may be carry-over from other donors' samples. The CDR3 runs from the conserved cysteine through the conserved F or W. Fields, in order: J gene, D gene, clone size, V gene, CDR3 length, CDR3 DNA, CDR3 protein. A D gene is named only where the DNA matches it firmly. Some rows have no size entry. The others give once, few or many, or a class for an expanded clone.

TRBJ1-2 | - | - | TRBV18 | 13 | TGTGCCAGCTCACCACAGGGCAGGGATGGCTACACCTTC | CASSPQGRDGYTF
TRBJ1-5 | TRBD1 | - | TRBV9 | 16 | TGTGCCAGCAGCGTAGAGGCAGGGGGCGGCAATCAGCCCCAGCATTTT | CASSVEAGGGNQPQHF
TRBJ1-2 | - | - | TRBV7-3 | 13 | TGTGCCAGCAGCTTAACGGGGTTTAATGGCTACACCTTC | CASSLTGFNGYTF
TRBJ1-3 | TRBD1 | - | TRBV6-1 | 14 | TGTGCCAGCCGAAAAGGGGGCAGTGGAAACACCATATATTTT | CASRKGGSGNTIYF
TRBJ2-7 | TRBD2 | - | TRBV7-2 | 15 | TGTGCCAGCAGCTTAGGGGCGGGACTATTATACGAGCAGTACTTC | CASSLGAGLLYEQYF
TRBJ1-5 | - | once | TRBV29-1 | 14 | TGCAGCGTTGCGACAGGCGGGGGCAATCAGCCCCAGCATTTT | CSVATGGGNQPQHF
TRBJ1-5 | - | once | TRBV2 | 14 | TGTGCCAGCAGTGTAGAGGGAAACAATCAGCCCCAGCATTTT | CASSVEGNNQPQHF
TRBJ2-5 | - | - | TRBV5-6 | 14 | TGTGCCAGCAGCTTGGTGCCACTTGAAGAGACCCAGTACTTC | CASSLVPLEETQYF
TRBJ2-1 | TRBD2 | - | TRBV5-1 | 16 | TGCGCCAGCAGCTTGTCCGGGACTAGCGGGATCAATGAGCAGTTCTTC | CASSLSGTSGINEQFF
TRBJ1-5 | - | - | TRBV28 | 14 | TGTGCCAGCAGGCCGGGGGTCGACAATCAGCCCCAGCATTTT | CASRPGVDNQPQHF
TRBJ1-5 | TRBD1 | - | TRBV28 | 15 | TGTGCCAGCAATTTCGGGACAGGGACAAATCAGCCCCAGCATTTT | CASNFGTGTNQPQHF
TRBJ2-5 | TRBD2 | once | TRBV9 | 16 | TGTGCCAGCAGCGTAGACCCAGCGGGAGGGCCGGGGACCCAGTACTTC | CASSVDPAGGPGTQYF
TRBJ2-7 | - | - | TRBV28 | 13 | TGTGCCAGCAGTAGGGGGGGGACCTACGAGCAGTACTTC | CASSRGGTYEQYF
TRBJ2-3 | TRBD1 | - | TRBV5-8 | 16 | TGTGCCAGCAGCGGGGACAGGGCTTATGTCACAGATACGCAGTATTTT | CASSGDRAYVTDTQYF
TRBJ2-3 | - | - | TRBV7-2 | 13 | TGTGCCAGCAGCCCCATTACGGGGGTGACGCAGTATTTT | CASSPITGVTQYF
TRBJ2-3 | - | - | TRBV27 | 14 | TGTGCCAGCAACGGGGTAGGCGGAACAGATACGCAGTATTTT | CASNGVGGTDTQYF
TRBJ2-2 | TRBD2 | - | TRBV11-2 | 17 | TGTGCCAGCAGCCCCAAGCGGGGCTTGTTGGACACCGGGGAGCTGTTTTTT | CASSPKRGLLDTGELFF
TRBJ2-3 | - | - | TRBV2 | 15 | TGTGCCAGCAGTCAGGTCAGGCCCCCGGCAGATACGCAGTATTTT | CASSQVRPPADTQYF
TRBJ1-5 | TRBD1 | few | TRBV28 | 11 | TGTGCCAGCATAATGGACAGGGACCAGCATTTT | CASIMDRDQHF
TRBJ1-4 | TRBD1 | few | TRBV19 | 15 | TGTGCCAGTAGTATATCGACAGGGGGTAACGAAAAACTGTTTTTT | CASSISTGGNEKLFF
TRBJ2-1 | TRBD1 | - | TRBV5-1 | 18 | TGCGCCAGTCACCCTTCGGGACAGGGGACGGGATCCTACAATGAGCAGTTCTTC | CASHPSGQGTGSYNEQFF
TRBJ1-1 | - | - | TRBV28 | 12 | TGTGCCAGCAGTTTATATGACACTGAAGCTTTCTTT | CASSLYDTEAFF
TRBJ1-2 | TRBD1 | - | TRBV6-6 | 16 | TGTGCCAGCAGTTCGGGACAGACAGGGAGAGTTCGTGGCTACACCTTC | CASSSGQTGRVRGYTF
TRBJ2-7 | TRBD2 | - | TRBV27 | 14 | TGTGCCAGCAGTCTCCTGGGAGGGGACTACGAGCAGTACTTC | CASSLLGGDYEQYF
TRBJ1-1 | - | - | TRBV7-9 | 14 | TGTGCCAGCAGCCCCCTGACAGGGAACACTGAAGCTTTCTTT | CASSPLTGNTEAFF
TRBJ2-7 | - | - | TRBV4-1 | 17 | TGCGCCAGCAGCCAAGGTCTTACGTCCCCTAAGGGGGGGGAGCAGTACTTC | CASSQGLTSPKGGEQYF
TRBJ2-1 | TRBD2 | - | TRBV6-1 | 15 | TGTGCCAGCACTCCTGGGACTAGCGGGTTAGATGAGCAGTTCTTC | CASTPGTSGLDEQFF
TRBJ2-5 | TRBD1 | once | TRBV7-9 | 15 | TGTGCCAGCAGCGACCGGGACAGGGTATCAGAGACCCAGTACTTC | CASSDRDRVSETQYF